Listed below are T cell receptor beta chains from one sample, sequenced in a study of T cell changes during pregnancy in multiple sclerosis. The assay was immunoSEQ multiplex PCR, and TCRdb's table has in-frame clones only and misses some. The sample shows about 50,000 clones, approximately 94% of them seen only once. The material was CD8+ T cells from peripheral blood mononuclear cells, obtained before pregnancy. The receptors originated from a female donor with multiple sclerosis, enrolled in a pregnancy study. Each CDR3 is given with its conserved first and last residue. The D gene is left open where the match is weak. Clone size appears in some rows only: once, few, many, or a class for an expanded clone.

D	V	J	size	DNA	CDR3
TRBD2	TRBV6-1	TRBJ2-2	.	TGTGCCAGCAGTGCCTCCGGGACTAGCGGGTACGCGAACACCGGGGAGCTGTTTTTT	CASSASGTSGYANTGELFF
.	TRBV28	TRBJ1-1	.	TGTGCCAGCTCAGCTCCAGGGCTCATGAACACTGAAGCTTTCTTT	CASSAPGLMNTEAFF
TRBD1	TRBV5-4	TRBJ1-1	.	TGTGCCAGCAGCCCTCGGACAGGAGAAGCTTTCTTT	CASSPRTGEAFF
.	TRBV28	TRBJ1-5	.	TGTGCCAGCAGTTCGCCTCTGACAGATCTCAATCAGCCCCAGCATTTT	CASSSPLTDLNQPQHF
.	TRBV7-9	TRBJ1-1	.	TGTGCCAGCAGCTTAGCGCTCAGTTACACTGAAGCTTTCTTT	CASSLALSYTEAFF
.	TRBV7-7	TRBJ2-3	few	TGTGCCAGCAGCCCTAGCGGCACAGATACGCAGTATTTT	CASSPSGTDTQYF
.	TRBV4-1	TRBJ2-3	.	TGCGCCAGCAGCCGAGGACTATCTAGCACAGATACGCAGTATTTT	CASSRGLSSTDTQYF
TRBD2	TRBV7-2	TRBJ2-7	.	TGTGCCAGCAGTCGGGAGCTAGCGGGAGAGGGATACGAGCAGTACTTC	CASSRELAGEGYEQYF
.	TRBV27	TRBJ1-2	few	TGTGCCAGCAGTTTATCGGCAGGGTGGAAGGGCTACACCTTC	CASSLSAGWKGYTF
TRBD1	TRBV9	TRBJ2-5	few	TGTGCCAGCAGGGGACAGGGGGGGGAGACCCAGTACTTC	CASRGQGGETQYF
.	TRBV6-5	TRBJ1-1	.	TGTGCCAGCAGTTACGCAGAAAACACTGAAGCTTTCTTT	CASSYAENTEAFF
.	TRBV6-4	TRBJ1-1	.	TGTGCCAGCAGTTCATCGACAGAGAACACTGAAGCTTTCTTT	CASSSSTENTEAFF
TRBD1	TRBV19	TRBJ1-1	.	TGTGCCAGTAGTATGTCGGACAGGGGTAATGAAGCTTTCTTT	CASSMSDRGNEAFF
.	TRBV27	TRBJ1-1	.	TGTGCCAGCAGTCCATGGAGAGGCACTGAAGCTTTCTTT	CASSPWRGTEAFF
TRBD2	TRBV7-2	TRBJ2-2	.	TGTGCCAGCACCAACATTCTAGCGGGGAGTAACACCGGGGAGCTGTTTTTT	CASTNILAGSNTGELFF
.	TRBV6-5	TRBJ2-5	.	TGTGCCAGCAGGGGGTCATACCTAGGAGGGGAGACCCAGTACTTC	CASRGSYLGGETQYF
.	TRBV11-2	TRBJ2-7	.	TGTGCCAGCAGCTTAGAGCCAGGGGTGTACGAGCAGTACTTC	CASSLEPGVYEQYF
.	TRBV19	TRBJ1-2	.	TGTGCCAGTAGTATAGGGGCAGGTTCTAACTATGGCTACACCTTC	CASSIGAGSNYGYTF
.	TRBV27	TRBJ1-1	once	TGTGCCAGCAGTCAGACACTTACGAACACTGAAGCTTTCTTT	CASSQTLTNTEAFF
TRBD1	TRBV18	TRBJ2-7	.	TGTGCCAGCTCACCAGGACAGGGCACCGAGCAGTACTTC	CASSPGQGTEQYF
.	TRBV28	TRBJ1-1	.	TGTGCCAGCAGTTTTCCCGGGGAAGACACTGAAGCTTTCTTT	CASSFPGEDTEAFF
TRBD1	TRBV4-1	TRBJ2-3	.	TGCGCCAGCAGTCTAGGTAACCACAGGGGTCCAGGGGATACGCAGTATTTT	CASSLGNHRGPGDTQYF
.	TRBV6-1	TRBJ1-4	.	TGTGCCAGCAGTGGAGGGGAGGAGGGTAATGAAAAACTGTTTTTT	CASSGGEEGNEKLFF
TRBD2	TRBV9	TRBJ2-2	once	TGTGCCAGCAGCGGAGGGCTAGCGGGAGAAGTGGCCGGGGAGCTGTTTTTT	CASSGGLAGEVAGELFF